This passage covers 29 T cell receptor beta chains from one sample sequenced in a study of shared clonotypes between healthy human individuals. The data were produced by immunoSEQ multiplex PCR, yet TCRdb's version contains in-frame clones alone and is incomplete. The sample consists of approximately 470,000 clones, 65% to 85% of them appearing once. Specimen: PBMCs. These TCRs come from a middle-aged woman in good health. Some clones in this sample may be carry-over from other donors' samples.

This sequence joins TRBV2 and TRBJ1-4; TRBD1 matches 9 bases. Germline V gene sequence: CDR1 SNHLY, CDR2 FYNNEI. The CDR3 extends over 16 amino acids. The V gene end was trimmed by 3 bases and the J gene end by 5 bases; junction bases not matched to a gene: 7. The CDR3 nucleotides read TGTGCCAGCAGTGACTCGATCGGGACAGGGAATGAAAAACTGTTTTTT. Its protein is CASSDSIGTGNEKLFF.

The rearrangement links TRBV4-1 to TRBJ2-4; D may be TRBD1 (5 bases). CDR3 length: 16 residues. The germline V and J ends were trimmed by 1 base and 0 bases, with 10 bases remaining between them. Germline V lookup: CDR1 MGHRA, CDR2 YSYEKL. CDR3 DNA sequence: TGCGCCAGCAGCCAAGTGGACACCTCAGCCAAAAACATTCAGTACTTC. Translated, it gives CASSQVDTSAKNIQYF.

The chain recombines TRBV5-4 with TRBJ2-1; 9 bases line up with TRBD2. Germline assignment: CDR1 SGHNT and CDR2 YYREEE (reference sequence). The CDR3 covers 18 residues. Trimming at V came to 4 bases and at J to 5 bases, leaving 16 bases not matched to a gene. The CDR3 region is CASSRGGAGGHLDNEQFF. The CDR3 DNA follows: TGTGCCAGCAGCCGGGGAGGAGCGGGAGGTCACCTTGACAATGAGCAGTTCTTC.

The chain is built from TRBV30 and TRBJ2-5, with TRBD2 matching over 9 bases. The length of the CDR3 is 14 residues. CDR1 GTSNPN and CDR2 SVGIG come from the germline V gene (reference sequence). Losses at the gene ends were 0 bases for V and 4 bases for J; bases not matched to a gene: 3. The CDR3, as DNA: TGTGCCTGGAGTGTACGCGGGAGGGGAGAGACCCAGTACTTC. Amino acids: CAWSVRGRGETQYF. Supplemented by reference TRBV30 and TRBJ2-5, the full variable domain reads SQTIHQWPATLVQPVGSPLSLECTVEGTSNPNLYWYRQAAGRGLQLLFYSVGIGQISSEVPQNLSASRPQDRQFILSSKKLLLSDSGFYLCAWSVRGRGETQYFGPGTRLLVL.

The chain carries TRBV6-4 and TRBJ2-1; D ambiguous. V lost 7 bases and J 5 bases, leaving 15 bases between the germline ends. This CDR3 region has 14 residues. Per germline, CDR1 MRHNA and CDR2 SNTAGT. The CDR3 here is CASKGWADNNEQFF. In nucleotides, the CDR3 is TGTGCCAGCAAAGGCTGGGCGGATAACAATGAGCAGTTCTTC.

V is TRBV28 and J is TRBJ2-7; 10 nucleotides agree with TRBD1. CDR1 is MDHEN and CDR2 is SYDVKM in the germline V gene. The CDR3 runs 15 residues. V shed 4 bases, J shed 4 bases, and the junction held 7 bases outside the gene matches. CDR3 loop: CASSSPGTGVYEQYF. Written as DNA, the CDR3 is TGTGCCAGCAGTTCCCCCGGGACAGGGGTTTACGAGCAGTACTTC.

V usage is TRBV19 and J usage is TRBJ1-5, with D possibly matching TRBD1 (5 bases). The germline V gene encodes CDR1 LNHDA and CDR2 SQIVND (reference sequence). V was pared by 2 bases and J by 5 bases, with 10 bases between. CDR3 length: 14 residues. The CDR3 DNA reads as TGTGCCAGTAGTATAAGGGGCGCGGATCAGCCCCAGCATTTT. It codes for CASSIRGADQPQHF.

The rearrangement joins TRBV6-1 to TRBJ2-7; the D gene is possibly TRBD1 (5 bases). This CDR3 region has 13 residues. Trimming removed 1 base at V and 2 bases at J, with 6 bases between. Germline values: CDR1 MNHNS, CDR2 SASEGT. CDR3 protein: CASSEGRAYEQYF. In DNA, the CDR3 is TGTGCCAGCAGTGAAGGCAGGGCCTACGAGCAGTACTTC.

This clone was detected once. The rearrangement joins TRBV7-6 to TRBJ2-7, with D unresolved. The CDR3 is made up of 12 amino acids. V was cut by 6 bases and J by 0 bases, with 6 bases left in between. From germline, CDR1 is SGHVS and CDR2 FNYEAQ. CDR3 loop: CASSSSSYEQYF. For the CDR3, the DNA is TGTGCCAGCAGTTCTAGCTCCTACGAGCAGTACTTC.

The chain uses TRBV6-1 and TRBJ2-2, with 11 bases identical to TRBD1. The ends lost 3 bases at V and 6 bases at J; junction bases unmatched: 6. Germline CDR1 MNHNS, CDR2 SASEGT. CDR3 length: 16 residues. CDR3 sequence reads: CASSEAEGQGAGELFF. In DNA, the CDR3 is TGTGCCAGCAGTGAGGCGGAGGGACAGGGGGCCGGGGAGCTGTTTTTT.

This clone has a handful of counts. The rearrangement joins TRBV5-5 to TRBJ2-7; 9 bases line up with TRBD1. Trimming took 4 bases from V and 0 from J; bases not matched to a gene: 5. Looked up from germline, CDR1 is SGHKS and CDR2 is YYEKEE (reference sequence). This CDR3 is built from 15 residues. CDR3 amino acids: CASSQGQGLSYEQYF. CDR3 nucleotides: TGTGCCAGCAGCCAAGGACAGGGGCTCTCCTACGAGCAGTACTTC. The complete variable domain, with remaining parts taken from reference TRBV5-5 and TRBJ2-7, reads DAGVTQSPTHLIKTRGQQVTLRCSPISGHKSVSWYQQVLGQGPQFIFQYYEKEERGRGNFPDRFSARQFPNYSSELNVNALLLGDSALYLCASSQGQGLSYEQYFGPGTRLTVT.

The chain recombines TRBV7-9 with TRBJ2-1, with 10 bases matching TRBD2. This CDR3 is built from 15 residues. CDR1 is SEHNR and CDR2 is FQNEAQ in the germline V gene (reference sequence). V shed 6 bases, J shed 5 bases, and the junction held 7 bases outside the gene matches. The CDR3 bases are TGTGCCAGCAGTTCAAGCGGGAGGGAAGACAATGAGCAGTTCTTC. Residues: CASSSSGREDNEQFF.

The CDR3 loop reads CASCVRREGAEQFF. The CDR3 bases are TGTGCCAGTTGTGTTAGGCGGGAGGGCGCTGAGCAGTTCTTC. The V gene is TRBV2, the J gene TRBJ2-1; 9 bases line up with TRBD2. Germline CDR1 and CDR2: SNHLY and FYNNEI. The CDR3 extends over 14 amino acids. The V and J ends lost 9 bases and 9 bases, in that order; junction bases with no gene match: 12. Full variable domain (remainder filled in from reference TRBV2 and TRBJ2-1): EPEVTQTPSHQVTQMGQEVILRCVPISNHLYFYWYRQILGQKVEFLVSFYNNEISEKSEIFDDQFSVERPDGSNFTLKIRSTKLEDSAMYFCASCVRREGAEQFFGPGTRLTVL.

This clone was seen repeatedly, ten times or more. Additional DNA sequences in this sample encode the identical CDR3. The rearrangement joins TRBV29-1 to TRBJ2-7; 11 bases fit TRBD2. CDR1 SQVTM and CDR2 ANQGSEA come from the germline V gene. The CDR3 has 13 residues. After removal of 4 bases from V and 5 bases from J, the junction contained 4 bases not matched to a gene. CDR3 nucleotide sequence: TGCAGCGTTGCGGGACTAGCGGTCCACGAGCAGTACTTC. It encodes CSVAGLAVHEQYF.

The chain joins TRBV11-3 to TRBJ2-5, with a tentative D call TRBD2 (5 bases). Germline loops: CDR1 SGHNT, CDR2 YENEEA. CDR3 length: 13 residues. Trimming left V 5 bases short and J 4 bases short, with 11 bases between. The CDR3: CASSPEGIETQYF. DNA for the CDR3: TGTGCCAGCAGCCCCGAGGGTATAGAGACCCAGTACTTC.

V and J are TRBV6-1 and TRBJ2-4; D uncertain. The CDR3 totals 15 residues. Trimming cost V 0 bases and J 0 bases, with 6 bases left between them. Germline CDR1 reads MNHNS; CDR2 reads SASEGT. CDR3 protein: CASSEAVLAKNIQYF. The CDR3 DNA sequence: TGTGCCAGCAGTGAAGCGGTTCTAGCCAAAAACATTCAGTACTTC.

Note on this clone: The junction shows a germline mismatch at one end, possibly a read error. The DNA for the CDR3 is TGTGCCATCAGTAGTGCGGGACAGCCACTCTTC. This sequence encodes CAISSAGQPLF. This chain uses TRBV10-3 with TRBJ1-2; 7 bases match TRBD1. Germline V CDR1 and CDR2: ENHRY, SYGVKD. This CDR3 comprises 11 residues.

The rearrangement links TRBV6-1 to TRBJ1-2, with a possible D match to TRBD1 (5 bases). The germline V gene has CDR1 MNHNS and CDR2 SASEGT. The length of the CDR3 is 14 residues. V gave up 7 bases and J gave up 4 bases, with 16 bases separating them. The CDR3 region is CASIRQGGSYGYTF. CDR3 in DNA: TGTGCCAGCATACGGCAGGGAGGTAGCTATGGCTACACCTTC.

The CDR3 reads CASSESSGTYEQYF. CDR3 DNA sequence: TGTGCCAGCAGTGAGAGTAGCGGAACCTACGAGCAGTACTTC. The chain joins TRBV2 to TRBJ2-7; maybe TRBD2 (6 bases). This CDR3 has 14 amino acids. The V and J ends lost 3 bases and 2 bases respectively, with 11 bases between them. The germline gives CDR1 SNHLY, CDR2 FYNNEI.

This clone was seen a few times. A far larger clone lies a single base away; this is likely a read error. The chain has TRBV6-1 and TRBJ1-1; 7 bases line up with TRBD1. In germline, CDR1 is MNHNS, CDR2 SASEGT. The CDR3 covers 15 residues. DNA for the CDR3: TGTGCCAGCAGTGAACAGGAAGACAGGGCGACTGAAGCTCTCTTT. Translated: CASSEQEDRATEALF.

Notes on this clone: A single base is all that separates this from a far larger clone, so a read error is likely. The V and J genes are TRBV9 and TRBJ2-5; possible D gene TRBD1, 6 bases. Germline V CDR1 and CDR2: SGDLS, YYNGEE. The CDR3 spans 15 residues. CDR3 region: CDSSVGRGNEETQYF. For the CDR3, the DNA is TGTGACAGCAGCGTAGGCAGGGGCAATGAAGAGACCCAGTACTTC.

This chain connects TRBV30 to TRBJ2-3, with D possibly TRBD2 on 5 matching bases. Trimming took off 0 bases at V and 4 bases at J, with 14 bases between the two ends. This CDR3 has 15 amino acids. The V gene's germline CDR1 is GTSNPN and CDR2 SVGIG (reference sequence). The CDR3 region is CAWSVGGVGADTQYF. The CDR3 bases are TGTGCCTGGAGTGTAGGAGGAGTTGGAGCAGATACGCAGTATTTT.

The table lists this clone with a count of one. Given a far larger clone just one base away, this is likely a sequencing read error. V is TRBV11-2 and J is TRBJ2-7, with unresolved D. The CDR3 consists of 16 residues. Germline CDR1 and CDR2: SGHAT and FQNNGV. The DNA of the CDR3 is TGTGCCAGCAGCTTATACGGGCGGACGACCTCCTACGAGAAGTACTTC. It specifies CASSLYGRTTSYEKYF. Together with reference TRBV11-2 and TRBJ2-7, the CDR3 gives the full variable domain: EAGVAQSPRYKIIEKRQSVAFWCNPISGHATLYWYQQILGQGPKLLIQFQNNGVVDDSQLPKDRFSAERLKGVDSTLKIQPAKLEDSAVYLCASSLYGRTTSYEKYFGPGTRLTVT.

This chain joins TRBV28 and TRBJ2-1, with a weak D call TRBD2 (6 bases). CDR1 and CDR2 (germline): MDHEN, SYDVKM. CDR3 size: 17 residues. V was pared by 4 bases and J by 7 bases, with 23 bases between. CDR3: CASSSSAASGVRNEQFF. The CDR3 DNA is TGTGCCAGCAGTTCATCCGCCGCCTCGGGAGTTCGTAATGAGCAGTTCTTC.

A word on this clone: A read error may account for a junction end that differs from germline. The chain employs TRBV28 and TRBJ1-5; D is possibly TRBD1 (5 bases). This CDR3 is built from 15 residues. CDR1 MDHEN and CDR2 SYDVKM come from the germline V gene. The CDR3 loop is CASSLGCVGDQPQHF. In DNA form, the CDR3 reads TGTGCCAGCAGTTTAGGCTGCGTGGGGGATCAGCCCCAGCACTTT.

The CDR3 DNA reads as TGTGCCAGCCAATGGACACCTAGAAGCAATCAGCCCCAGCATTTT. This encodes CASQWTPRSNQPQHF. The V and J genes are TRBV2 and TRBJ1-5, with a weak D call TRBD1 (5 bases). V was pared by 8 bases and J by 1 base, with 15 bases between. Germline V gene sequence: CDR1 SNHLY, CDR2 FYNNEI. The CDR3 spans 15 residues.

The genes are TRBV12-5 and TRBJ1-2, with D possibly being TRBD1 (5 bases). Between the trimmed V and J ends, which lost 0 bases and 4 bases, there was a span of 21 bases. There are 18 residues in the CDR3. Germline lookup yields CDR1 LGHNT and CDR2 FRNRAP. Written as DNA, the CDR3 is TGTGCTAGTGGTTTGGTACTCCTCGACAGAGCAGACGTCTATGGCTACACCTTC. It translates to CASGLVLLDRADVYGYTF.

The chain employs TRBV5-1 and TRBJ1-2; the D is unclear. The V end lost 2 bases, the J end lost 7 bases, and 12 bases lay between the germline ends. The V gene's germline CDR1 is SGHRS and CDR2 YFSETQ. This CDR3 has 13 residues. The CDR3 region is CASSLTETGGYTF. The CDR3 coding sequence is TGCGCCAGCAGCTTAACTGAAACCGGTGGCTACACCTTC.

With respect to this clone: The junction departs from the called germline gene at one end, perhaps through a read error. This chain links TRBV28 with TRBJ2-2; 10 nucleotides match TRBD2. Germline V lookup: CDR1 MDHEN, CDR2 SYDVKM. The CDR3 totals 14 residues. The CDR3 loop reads CASRASGSGGEQFF. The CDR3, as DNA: TGTGCCAGCCGGGCTAGCGGGAGTGGCGGGGAGCAGTTTTTT. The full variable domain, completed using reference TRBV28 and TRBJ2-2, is DVKVTQSSRYLVKRTGEKVFLECVQDMDHENMFWYRQDPGLGLRLIYFSYDVKMKEKGDIPEGYSVSREKKERFSLILESASTNQTSMYLCASRASGSGGEQFFGEGSRLTVL.